What follows are 21 T cell receptor beta chains derived from one specimen sequenced in a study of OX40 agonist ivuxolimab in advanced cancers. Produced via immunoSEQ multiplex PCR; TCRdb's table is partial and in-frame only. The repertoire holds approximately 74,000 clones, with about three quarters as singletons. The sample in question was CD4+ or CD8+ T cells sorted from blood, obtained in a trial of the OX40 agonist ivuxolimab. These receptors all stem from an adult with an advanced solid tumor such as melanoma, head and neck, liver or kidney cancer.

The chain combines TRBV28 with TRBJ1-5, with D perhaps TRBD1 (6 bases). Per the germline V gene, CDR1 is MDHEN and CDR2 is SYDVKM. Trimming removed 5 bases from V and 4 bases from J, with 12 bases in between. The CDR3 has 14 residues. CDR3: CASSTGTLNQPQHF. CDR3 nucleotide sequence: TGTGCCAGCAGTACCGGGACACTTAATCAGCCCCAGCATTTT.

The rearrangement links TRBV30 to TRBJ1-5; the D is unclear. The CDR3 runs 12 residues. V was clipped by 1 base and J by 3 bases, with 4 bases between them. Germline V lookup: CDR1 GTSNPN, CDR2 SVGIG (reference sequence). Here the CDR3 DNA reads TGTGCCTGGAGTGGGAACAATCAGCCCCAGCATTTT. Its protein product is CAWSGNNQPQHF.

Only a few counts were recorded for this clone. The gene calls are TRBV10-3 and TRBJ1-1, with D perhaps TRBD1 (5 bases). In germline, CDR1 is ENHRY, CDR2 SYGVKD. Trimming removed 6 bases from V and 4 bases from J, with 9 bases in between. The CDR3 contains 12 residues. CDR3 sequence reads: CAIRGQFTEAFF. In DNA form, the CDR3 reads TGTGCCATCAGGGGGCAGTTCACTGAAGCTTTCTTT.

The J gene is TRBJ1-4, the V gene TRBV6-4; no clear D gene. The CDR3 runs to 15 residues. V was shortened by 5 bases and J by 6 bases, with 16 bases between the two germline ends. Germline loops: CDR1 MRHNA, CDR2 SNTAGT. Here the CDR3 reads CASSSPGGAYEKLFF. The CDR3 DNA follows: TGTGCCAGCAGTTCCCCCGGCGGTGCTTATGAAAAACTGTTTTTT.

The gene calls are TRBV11-3 and TRBJ2-1; the D gene could be TRBD1 or TRBD2 (5 bases each). The CDR3 is 13 residues long. Germline CDR1 and CDR2: SGHNT and YENEEA. Deletions cut 3 bases from V and 15 bases from J, with 18 bases between. CDR3 loop: CASSFTGQGVRFF. The CDR3 DNA reads as TGTGCCAGCAGCTTCACGGGCCAGGGAGTTCGGTTCTTC. The complete variable domain, with remaining parts taken from reference TRBV11-3 and TRBJ2-1, reads EAGVVQSPRYKIIEKKQPVAFWCNPISGHNTLYWYLQNLGQGPELLIRYENEEAVDDSQLPKDRFSAERLKGVDSTLKIQPAELGDSAVYLCASSFTGQGVRFFGPGTRLTVL.

The CDR3 reads CASSKTQGYEQYF. The CDR3 region has the DNA TGTGCCAGTAGTAAAACCCAGGGTTACGAGCAGTACTTC. The chain employs TRBV19 and TRBJ2-7; D might be TRBD1 (5 bases). With 4 bases removed from V and 4 bases from J, the gap between germline ends came to 11 bases. Germline V CDR1 and CDR2: LNHDA, SQIVND (reference sequence). The CDR3 contains 13 residues.

This rearrangement joins TRBV4-2 to TRBJ2-5; D gene uncertain. Trimming removed 6 bases at V and 5 bases at J, with 19 bases between. Germline V gene lookup returns CDR1 LGHNA and CDR2 YNFKEQ. The CDR3 runs to 15 residues. Written as DNA, the CDR3 is TGTGCCAGCAGGCCCGCCAGCAACAGCCCGGAGACCCAGTACTTC. Translated, it gives CASRPASNSPETQYF.

This clone was observed a few times. V gene TRBV4-1 combines with J gene TRBJ1-6, with 11 bases aligning to TRBD1. The CDR3 is made up of 15 amino acids. Germline lookup yields CDR1 MGHRA and CDR2 YSYEKL. V gave up 3 bases and J gave up 10 bases; unmatched junction bases: 5. The CDR3 is CASSHLRTGGSPLHF. The CDR3 nucleotides read TGCGCCAGCAGCCACTTAAGGACAGGGGGCTCACCCCTCCACTTT.

The chain joins TRBV30 to TRBJ1-4; D is uncertain. Trimming took 1 base from V and 4 from J, leaving 13 bases between them. From germline, CDR1 is GTSNPN and CDR2 SVGIG (reference sequence). This CDR3 is 15 amino acids long. DNA for the CDR3: TGTGCCTGGAGTGGGAAGGGCAGCTATAATGAAAAACTGTTTTTT. Its translation: CAWSGKGSYNEKLFF.

CDR3 protein: CASSLGGGQQETQYF. CDR3 in DNA: TGTGCCAGCAGCTTAGGAGGGGGACAGCAAGAGACCCAGTACTTC. The chain combines TRBV11-3 with TRBJ2-5; 7 bases line up with TRBD1. This CDR3 has 15 amino acids. Trimming took 1 base from V and 2 from J; bases not matched to a gene: 4. CDR1 is SGHNT and CDR2 is YENEEA in the germline V gene. Combining the CDR3 with reference TRBV11-3 and TRBJ2-5 gives the whole variable domain EAGVVQSPRYKIIEKKQPVAFWCNPISGHNTLYWYLQNLGQGPELLIRYENEEAVDDSQLPKDRFSAERLKGVDSTLKIQPAELGDSAVYLCASSLGGGQQETQYFGPGTRLLVL.

This chain links TRBV19 with TRBJ2-3; D remains ambiguous. CDR3 length: 16 amino acids. Per the germline V gene, CDR1 is LNHDA and CDR2 is SQIVND (reference sequence). Trimming cost V 5 bases and J 4 bases, with 19 bases left between them. The CDR3 sequence: CASSSHDILTADTQYF. The DNA for the CDR3 is TGTGCCAGTAGTTCTCACGACATCCTAACGGCAGATACGCAGTATTTT.

This chain links TRBV14 with TRBJ2-1; a possible D gene is TRBD2 (5 bases). The germline gives CDR1 SGHDN, CDR2 FVKESK. The V gene lost 4 bases and the J gene lost 0 bases, with 13 bases spanning the gap. CDR3 length: 16 residues. The CDR3 bases are TGTGCCAGCAGCCCCGGACTTACGAGCTCCTACAATGAGCAGTTCTTC. Protein sequence: CASSPGLTSSYNEQFF.

This clone has just a few counts. This chain joins TRBV4-1 and TRBJ1-4, with D unclear. CDR1 and CDR2 (germline): MGHRA, YSYEKL. The CDR3 is 17 residues long. Trimming shortened V by 0 bases and J by 0 bases, and 11 bases separated the two germline ends. CDR3 loop: CASSQDATSSTNEKLFF. Here the CDR3 DNA reads TGCGCCAGCAGCCAAGATGCCACTTCCTCAACTAATGAAAAACTGTTTTTT.

This clone turned up a few times. The chain uses TRBV2 and TRBJ2-2; D ambiguous. Trimming cost V 4 bases and J 7 bases, with 13 bases left between them. CDR3 size: 14 residues. Germline CDR1 and CDR2: SNHLY and FYNNEI. CDR3 in DNA: TGTGCCAGCAGTGTCCATGTTGGCGGCGGGGAGCTGTTTTTT. Translation gives CASSVHVGGGELFF.

The chain employs TRBV5-4 and TRBJ2-1; 14 bases are a match to TRBD2. Germline CDR1 is SGHNT and CDR2 is YYREEE (reference sequence). V lost 4 bases, J lost 12 bases, and 15 bases stayed unmatched. This CDR3 has 17 amino acids. The CDR3 region has the DNA TGTGCCAGCAGCCCCCCCGGAGGGACTAGCGGGAGCGGTTTGCAGTTCTTC. Translation: CASSPPGGTSGSGLQFF.

The V call is TRBV5-1, the J call TRBJ1-6; tentative D call: TRBD1 (5 bases). Trimming removed 0 bases at V and 6 bases at J, with 10 bases between. The CDR3 contains 15 residues. Germline values: CDR1 SGHRS, CDR2 YFSETQ. CDR3 sequence reads: CASSLAGGTNSPLHF. The CDR3 nucleotides are TGCGCCAGCAGCTTGGCCGGGGGGACTAATTCACCCCTCCACTTT.

V is TRBV7-9 and J is TRBJ2-2; TRBD2 might be the D (6 bases). Looked up from germline, CDR1 is SEHNR and CDR2 is FQNEAQ (reference sequence). CDR3 length: 15 residues. V lost 7 bases and J 4 bases, leaving 16 bases between the germline ends. The CDR3 region is CASTRRAEGTGELFF. The CDR3 region has the DNA TGTGCCAGCACAAGGAGGGCCGAGGGCACCGGGGAGCTGTTTTTT. Supplemented by reference TRBV7-9 and TRBJ2-2, the full variable domain reads DTGVSQNPRHKITKRGQNVTFRCDPISEHNRLYWYRQTLGQGPEFLTYFQNEAQLEKSRLLSDRFSAERPKGSFSTLEIQRTEQGDSAMYLCASTRRAEGTGELFFGEGSRLTVL.

The chain carries TRBV6-6 and TRBJ2-5; 8 bases line up with TRBD2. This CDR3 is built from 15 residues. V gave up 5 bases and J gave up 5 bases; unmatched junction bases: 10. CDR1 and CDR2 (germline): MNHNY, SVGAGI (reference sequence). The CDR3 protein is CASSRMKRERETQYF. As DNA, the CDR3 is TGTGCCAGCAGTCGGATGAAGCGGGAGCGGGAGACCCAGTACTTC.

The chain is built from TRBV6-6 and TRBJ2-1; 11 nucleotides line up with TRBD2. The trim removed 6 bases at V and 7 bases at J, leaving 8 bases unmatched. Germline assignment: CDR1 MNHNY and CDR2 SVGAGI (reference sequence). The CDR3 has 15 amino acids. The CDR3 nucleotides are TGTGCCAGCAGCCTCACTAGCGGGAGCGTTAATGAGCAGTTCTTC. Amino acid sequence: CASSLTSGSVNEQFF.

The chain couples TRBV27 to TRBJ1-2; a weak D match, TRBD1 (6 bases). The CDR3 is 14 amino acids. Germline CDR1 MNHEY, CDR2 SMNVEV (reference sequence). Trimming pared 9 bases from V and 7 bases from J, leaving 21 bases between. The CDR3 DNA sequence: TGTGCCAGACAAACACAGGGCTGTTCCCCTGGCTACACCTTC. As protein: CARQTQGCSPGYTF.

This chain uses TRBV30 with TRBJ2-3; the D gene is possibly TRBD2 (6 bases). Trimming pared 5 bases from V and 3 bases from J, leaving 15 bases between. The CDR3 consists of 14 residues. Germline V CDR1 and CDR2: GTSNPN, SVGIG (reference sequence). The CDR3 region is CAWGRGGWTDTQYF. CDR3 in DNA: TGTGCCTGGGGGCGGGGCGGATGGACAGATACGCAGTATTTT.